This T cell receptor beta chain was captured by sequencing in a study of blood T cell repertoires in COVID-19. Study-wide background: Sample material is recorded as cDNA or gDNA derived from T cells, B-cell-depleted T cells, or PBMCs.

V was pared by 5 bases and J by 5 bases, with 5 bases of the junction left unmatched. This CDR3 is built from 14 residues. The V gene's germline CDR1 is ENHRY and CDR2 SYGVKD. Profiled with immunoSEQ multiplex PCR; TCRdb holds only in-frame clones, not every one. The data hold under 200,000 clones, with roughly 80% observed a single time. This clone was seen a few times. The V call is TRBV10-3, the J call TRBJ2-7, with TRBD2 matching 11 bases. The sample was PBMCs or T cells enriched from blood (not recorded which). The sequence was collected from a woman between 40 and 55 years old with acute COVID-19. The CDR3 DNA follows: TGTGCCATCAGTACTAGCGGGGGCCCCCACGAGCAGTACTTC. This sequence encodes CAISTSGGPHEQYF.